Following are 26 T cell receptor beta chains from one sample sequenced in a study of CD8+ T cells in alopecia areata (dated by TCRdb to 2017 to 2018). The sample's treatment or condition label, in plain terms: oral pan-JAK inhibitor, 5-10 mg twice daily. Libraries came from the immunoSEQ multiplex PCR assay. For TCR sequencing, RNA was extracted from every sample and reverse transcribed into cDNA to serve as template. TCRdb took this table from immuneACCESS and kept in-frame rearrangements with V and J called. Such tables lack part of the clones; where checked against another copy, unresolved V genes explain under half of the gap, and the rest is unexplained. Recorded for this sample are about 64,000 clones; 46% of them occurred a single time. The ten largest clones represent roughly 20% of the sample. Sample: CD8+ T cells sorted from blood, taken at approximately week 37, from a patient treated with tofacitinib. These TCRs come from a human donor with alopecia areata.

There are a few counts of this clone. This chain links TRBV27 with TRBJ1-5; D perhaps matches TRBD1 (5 bases). Germline-derived CDR1 and CDR2 are MNHEY and SMNVEV (reference sequence). Trimming shortened V by 5 bases and J by 0 bases, and 11 bases separated the two germline ends. The CDR3 is made up of 15 amino acids. Written as DNA, the CDR3 is TGTGCCAGCAGTGACACAGGTCCTAGCAATCAGCCCCAGCATTTT. Translating gives CASSDTGPSNQPQHF.

This clone was detected ten times or more. The chain uses TRBV15 and TRBJ2-1; the D gene is possibly TRBD1 (7 bases). V lost 1 base and J lost 3, with 13 bases in between. The germline V gene has CDR1 LNHNV and CDR2 YYDKDF (reference sequence). The CDR3 is 16 residues long. The CDR3 reads CATSRGGDSFYNEQFF. The DNA for the CDR3 is TGTGCCACCAGCAGAGGGGGGGACAGCTTCTACAATGAGCAGTTCTTC.

The CDR3: CASSDIPRDTTYEQYF. CDR3 bases: TGTGCCAGCAGTGATATCCCGCGGGACACGACCTACGAGCAGTACTTC. The rearrangement uses TRBV6-4 and TRBJ2-7; D is possibly TRBD1 or TRBD2 (6 bases each). Trimming took 3 bases from V and 2 from J, leaving 17 bases between them. This CDR3 is 16 amino acids long. The germline CDR1 and CDR2 sequences are MRHNA and SNTAGT.

This chain connects TRBV29-1 to TRBJ1-2; D remains unclear. The CDR3 has 13 residues. From germline, CDR1 is SQVTM and CDR2 ANQGSEA. V lost 3 bases and J 6 bases, leaving 14 bases between the germline ends. CDR3 nucleotide sequence: TGCAGCGTTGAGGTTTTAGGGTGGCATGGCTACACCTTC. Its protein is CSVEVLGWHGYTF.

This chain uses TRBV29-1 with TRBJ1-3; D is ambiguous. The CDR3 is made up of 12 amino acids. The V and J ends lost 6 bases and 4 bases respectively, with 10 bases between them. The germline CDR1 and CDR2 sequences are SQVTM and ANQGSEA. The CDR3, as DNA: TGCAGCGTATTAGGGATCGGAAACACCATATATTTT. Amino acid sequence: CSVLGIGNTIYF.

The J gene is TRBJ2-3, the V gene TRBV9; TRBD2 aligns across 8 bases. The junction had 10 bases not matched to a gene; V was cut back by 3 bases and J by 7 bases. CDR3 length equals 15 residues. CDR1 SGDLS and CDR2 YYNGEE come from the germline V gene. The CDR3 DNA reads TGTGCCAGCAGCGGCCCGAGCGGGAGTACGAATACGCAGTATTTT. Its protein is CASSGPSGSTNTQYF.

This chain connects TRBV13 to TRBJ2-7; possibly TRBD2 for D (5 bases). Germline V gives CDR1 PRHDT, CDR2 FYEKMQ (reference sequence). V lost 5 bases to trimming and J lost 3 bases, with 11 bases between them. The length of the CDR3 is 13 residues. CDR3 sequence reads: CASSRGRGYEQYF. For the CDR3, the DNA is TGTGCCAGCAGCCGAGGACGGGGCTACGAGCAGTACTTC.

The chain employs TRBV2 and TRBJ1-1; D ambiguous. Trimming left V 8 bases short and J 1 base short, with 8 bases between. Germline V gene data show CDR1 as SNHLY and CDR2 as FYNNEI. CDR3 length equals 12 residues. The CDR3 reads CASRAGNTEAFF. DNA for the CDR3: TGTGCCAGCCGCGCCGGGAACACTGAAGCTTTCTTT.

The chain has TRBV28 and TRBJ2-7; 10 bases align to TRBD1. J gave up 6 bases and V 4 bases, and 6 bases lay outside the gene matches. The CDR3 extends over 14 amino acids. Germline V gives CDR1 MDHEN, CDR2 SYDVKM. CDR3 in DNA: TGTGCCAGCAGTTCGACAGGGGGCCCGGGCGAGCAGTACTTC. It yields the protein CASSSTGGPGEQYF.

This chain uses TRBV30 with TRBJ1-3, with D tentatively TRBD1 (6 bases). The CDR3 is made up of 13 amino acids. Germline loops: CDR1 GTSNPN, CDR2 SVGIG (reference sequence). V dropped 5 bases and J dropped 4 bases, with 12 bases sitting between them. Here the CDR3 DNA reads TGTGCCTGGGCCCGGGGGGCAGGAAACACCATATATTTT. This encodes CAWARGAGNTIYF.

The chain employs TRBV4-3 and TRBJ1-5, with unresolved D. Deletions cut 1 base from V and 3 bases from J, with 10 bases between. There are 15 residues in the CDR3. Germline CDR1 is LGHNA and CDR2 is YSLEER. The CDR3 protein is CASSQGRGVNQPQHF. The CDR3 nucleotides read TGCGCCAGCAGCCAAGGTCGGGGAGTCAATCAGCCCCAGCATTTT.

The chain joins TRBV11-2 to TRBJ2-7; the D is unclear. The CDR3 spans 13 residues. Per germline, CDR1 SGHAT and CDR2 FQNNGV. The V gene lost 1 base and the J gene lost 1 base, with 5 bases spanning the gap. The CDR3 reads CASSLGVSYEQYF. CDR3 nucleotides: TGTGCCAGCAGCTTAGGGGTTTCCTACGAGCAGTACTTC.

Here the CDR3 DNA reads TGTGCCAGCAGTTATTCCAGGGGGAATGGCTACACCTTC. Residues: CASSYSRGNGYTF. The gene calls are TRBV6-5 and TRBJ1-2; 7 bases fit TRBD1. CDR3 length: 13 residues. Germline V gene data show CDR1 as MNHEY and CDR2 as SVGAGI. V was pared by 3 bases and J by 6 bases, with 4 bases of the junction left unmatched.

J is TRBJ2-7 and V is TRBV19; possible D gene TRBD2, 5 bases. Looked up from germline, CDR1 is LNHDA and CDR2 is SQIVND (reference sequence). CDR3 length equals 15 residues. Trimming took off 6 bases at V and 3 bases at J, with 18 bases between the two ends. Here the CDR3 reads CASSPGIHGVYEQYF. The CDR3 region has the DNA TGTGCCAGTAGCCCCGGGATTCACGGCGTCTACGAGCAGTACTTC. The full variable domain, in which reference TRBV19 and TRBJ2-7 provide the parts outside the CDR3, is DGGITQSPKYLFRKEGQNVTLSCEQNLNHDAMYWYRQDPGQGLRLIYYSQIVNDFQKGDIAEGYSVSREKKESFPLTVTSAQKNPTAFYLCASSPGIHGVYEQYFGPGTRLTVT.

This sequence joins TRBV7-9 and TRBJ2-1; 9 positions match TRBD1. The CDR3 loop spans 16 amino acids. The germline CDR1 and CDR2 sequences are SEHNR and FQNEAQ (reference sequence). V gave up 0 bases and J gave up 7 bases; unmatched junction bases: 7. The CDR3 loop reads CASSLAEQGARNEQFF. The DNA of the CDR3 is TGTGCCAGCAGCTTAGCAGAACAGGGGGCGCGTAATGAGCAGTTCTTC. Full variable domain (rest looked up from reference TRBV7-9 and TRBJ2-1): DTGVSQNPRHKITKRGQNVTFRCDPISEHNRLYWYRQTLGQGPEFLTYFQNEAQLEKSRLLSDRFSAERPKGSFSTLEIQRTEQGDSAMYLCASSLAEQGARNEQFFGPGTRLTVL.

The J gene is TRBJ2-2, the V gene TRBV30, with D hard to call. V lost 3 bases and J 7 bases, leaving 6 bases between the germline ends. The germline CDR1 and CDR2 sequences are GTSNPN and SVGIG (reference sequence). The CDR3 has 11 amino acids. CDR3 residues: CAWSGYGELFF. Written as DNA, the CDR3 is TGTGCCTGGAGCGGATACGGGGAGCTGTTTTTT.

The chain is built from TRBV28 and TRBJ1-4; 8 positions match TRBD1. V shed 3 bases, J shed 3 bases, and the junction held 6 bases outside the gene matches. CDR1 and CDR2 (germline): MDHEN, SYDVKM. This CDR3 contains 16 residues. CDR3 nucleotide sequence: TGTGCCAGCAGTTTGCAGACAGGGGCACCTAATGAAAAACTGTTTTTT. Encoded protein: CASSLQTGAPNEKLFF.

Only one count was recorded for this clone. The V gene is TRBV6-6, the J gene TRBJ1-1, with D tentatively TRBD1 (5 bases). Germline CDR1 MNHNY, CDR2 SVGAGI (reference sequence). V dropped 4 bases and J dropped 1 base, with 16 bases sitting between them. The CDR3 runs to 16 residues. The CDR3 DNA is TGTGCCAGCAGTTCTACCCCAAGGACAAAGAACACTGAAGCTTTCTTT. Protein product: CASSSTPRTKNTEAFF.

CDR3: CAIRSPTPTTGASNQPQHF. For the CDR3, the DNA is TGTGCCATCAGGTCGCCTACTCCGACGACAGGGGCTAGCAATCAGCCCCAGCATTTT. This sequence joins TRBV10-3 and TRBJ1-5, with 8 bases fitting TRBD1. CDR3 size: 19 residues. V dropped 6 bases and J dropped 0; count of bases not matched to a gene: 16. The germline V gene encodes CDR1 ENHRY and CDR2 SYGVKD.

The chain employs TRBV30 and TRBJ2-1; 7 nucleotides agree with TRBD2. V was clipped by 3 bases and J by 0 bases; unmatched bases: 8. The CDR3 runs to 16 residues. Per the germline V gene, CDR1 is GTSNPN and CDR2 is SVGIG (reference sequence). The CDR3, as DNA: TGTGCCTGGAGGAATACGGGAGGCTCCTCCTACAATGAGCAGTTCTTC. Amino acid sequence: CAWRNTGGSSYNEQFF. The complete variable domain, with remaining parts taken from reference TRBV30 and TRBJ2-1, reads SQTIHQWPATLVQPVGSPLSLECTVEGTSNPNLYWYRQAAGRGLQLLFYSVGIGQISSEVPQNLSASRPQDRQFILSSKKLLLSDSGFYLCAWRNTGGSSYNEQFFGPGTRLTVL.

The genes are TRBV14 and TRBJ2-1, with D perhaps matching TRBD1 (6 bases). V was shortened by 4 bases and J by 9 bases, with 13 bases between the two germline ends. Germline V gene lookup returns CDR1 SGHDN and CDR2 FVKESK. This CDR3 contains 13 residues. CDR3 sequence (DNA): TGTGCCAGCAGCCGATCCAGGGGAAGTGAGCAGTTCTTC. Its translation: CASSRSRGSEQFF. The entire variable domain, with the rest obtained from reference TRBV14 and TRBJ2-1, is as follows: EAGVTQFPSHSVIEKGQTVTLRCDPISGHDNLYWYRRVMGKEIKFLLHFVKESKQDESGMPNNRFLAERTGGTYSTLKVQPAELEDSGVYFCASSRSRGSEQFFGPGTRLTVL.

The chain joins TRBV5-1 to TRBJ2-2; TRBD2 matches at 10 bases. V shed 4 bases, J shed 6 bases, and the junction held 6 bases outside the gene matches. The V gene's germline CDR1 is SGHRS and CDR2 YFSETQ. This CDR3 has 15 amino acids. The CDR3 here is CASSQRTSGSGELFF. The CDR3 DNA is TGCGCCAGCAGCCAGAGGACTAGCGGCTCCGGGGAGCTGTTTTTT.

This chain links TRBV25-1 with TRBJ2-7; D unclear. The CDR3 is made up of 11 amino acids. V dropped 5 bases and J dropped 6 bases, with 8 bases sitting between them. Germline V gives CDR1 MGHDK, CDR2 SYGVNS. DNA of the CDR3: TGTGCCAGCAGTCTTTCCGTCGAGCAGTACTTC. Protein product: CASSLSVEQYF.

There are a few counts of this clone. The same CDR3 is also encoded by other DNA sequences in this sample. The chain joins TRBV27 to TRBJ1-4; 9 bases are a match to TRBD1. CDR3 length equals 14 residues. Germline lookup yields CDR1 MNHEY and CDR2 SMNVEV (reference sequence). Trimming took 4 bases from V and 5 from J; bases not matched to a gene: 2. The DNA for the CDR3 is TGTGCCAGCAGTTCCGGGACAGGGAATGAAAAACTGTTTTTT. Protein: CASSSGTGNEKLFF. The full variable domain, in which reference TRBV27 and TRBJ1-4 provide the parts outside the CDR3, is EAQVTQNPRYLITVTGKKLTVTCSQNMNHEYMSWYRQDPGLGLRQIYYSMNVEVTDKGDVPEGYKVSRKEKRNFPLILESPSPNQTSLYFCASSSGTGNEKLFFGSGTQLSVL.

V gene TRBV27 combines with J gene TRBJ2-5, with D hard to call. V was pared by 5 bases and J by 4 bases, with 14 bases between. CDR3 length: 14 residues. Germline-derived CDR1 and CDR2 are MNHEY and SMNVEV (reference sequence). This CDR3 reads CASSPRGARETQYF. The CDR3 bases are TGTGCCAGCAGTCCTCGAGGAGCTCGAGAGACCCAGTACTTC.

This clone appeared a few times. The J gene is TRBJ1-2, the V gene TRBV30; D uncertain. Germline CDR1 is GTSNPN and CDR2 is SVGIG (reference sequence). There are 13 residues in the CDR3. V was trimmed by 7 bases and J by 3 bases, leaving 15 bases between them. The CDR3 DNA sequence: TGTGCCTTGACGGCCAGTTGGGACTATGGCTACACCTTC. Protein product: CALTASWDYGYTF.